The clone carrying this T cell receptor (beta chain) was counted a few times. Its antigen is not known. Constant-segment primers were used for 5'RACE, and the resulting TCR alpha and TCR beta cDNA libraries carried sample barcodes and UMIs. TCRdb independently ran MiXCR on the 5' RACE reads; one entry per CDR3 protein. Of about 190,000 distinct CDR3 sequences listed, about 17% are singletons. Germline V CDR1 and CDR2: KGHDR, SFDVKD. The CDR3 has 16 amino acids. V lost 3 bases to trimming and J lost 1 base, with 13 bases between them. This specimen belongs to a study of T-cell memory formation after mild COVID-19. Points from the study as a whole: Clones shrinking from day 15 to 85 showed even CD4/CD8 mixes; later expanders tilted CD4+. Contracting CD4+ clones lay largely in CM and EM, with CD8+ ones residing in EMRA. Clones from the second wave (peaking day 37) had unconfirmed SARS-CoV-2 specificity.

Sample: PBMCs or a T cell subset sorted from them (not recorded which). This chain connects TRBV24-1 to TRBJ2-3; maybe TRBD1 (6 bases). The sequence derives from an adult woman who had mild COVID-19 (a few samples of this study predate the infection). Cell type and time point are not known. The DNA of the CDR3 is TGTGCCACCAGTGATCCGCCTAACAGGGGCACAGATACGCAGTATTTT. It codes for CATSDPPNRGTDTQYF.